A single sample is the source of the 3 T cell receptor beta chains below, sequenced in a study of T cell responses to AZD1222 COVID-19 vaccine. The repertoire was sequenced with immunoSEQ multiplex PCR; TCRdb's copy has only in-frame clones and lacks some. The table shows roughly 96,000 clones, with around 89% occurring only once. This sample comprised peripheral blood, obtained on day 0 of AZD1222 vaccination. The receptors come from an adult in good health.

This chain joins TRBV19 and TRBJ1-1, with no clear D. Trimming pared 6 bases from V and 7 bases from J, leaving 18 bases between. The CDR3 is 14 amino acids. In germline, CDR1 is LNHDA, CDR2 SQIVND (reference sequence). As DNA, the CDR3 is TGTGCCAGTAGCCCAATCCCCGGGTACGGTGAAGCTTTCTTT. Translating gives CASSPIPGYGEAFF.

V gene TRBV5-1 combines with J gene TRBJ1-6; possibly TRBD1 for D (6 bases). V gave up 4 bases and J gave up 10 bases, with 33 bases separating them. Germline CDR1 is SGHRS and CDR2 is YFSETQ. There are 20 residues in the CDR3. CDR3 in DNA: TGCGCCAGCAGCCCGAAACCCCCCGGGGGCGATGGGTATATAGGGTCACCCCTCCACTTT. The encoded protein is CASSPKPPGGDGYIGSPLHF.

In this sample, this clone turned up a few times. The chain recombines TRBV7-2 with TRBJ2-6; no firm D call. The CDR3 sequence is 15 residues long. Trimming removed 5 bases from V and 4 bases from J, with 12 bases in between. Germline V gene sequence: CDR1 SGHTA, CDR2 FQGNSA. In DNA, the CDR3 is TGTGCCAGCAGCCGCGACATGTCGGGGGCCAACGTCCTGACTTTC. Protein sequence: CASSRDMSGANVLTF.